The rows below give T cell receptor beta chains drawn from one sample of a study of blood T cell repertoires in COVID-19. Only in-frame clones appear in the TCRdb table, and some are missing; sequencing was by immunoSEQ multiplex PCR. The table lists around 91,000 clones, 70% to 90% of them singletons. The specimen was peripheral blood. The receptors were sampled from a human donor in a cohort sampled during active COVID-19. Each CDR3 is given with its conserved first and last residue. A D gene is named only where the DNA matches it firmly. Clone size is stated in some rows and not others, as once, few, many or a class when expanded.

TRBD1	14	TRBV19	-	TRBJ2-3	CASGRQGVTDTQYF	TGTGCCAGTGGAAGACAGGGGGTAACAGATACGCAGTATTTT
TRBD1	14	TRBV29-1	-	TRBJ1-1	CSVSGQGSNTEAFF	TGCAGCGTTTCCGGACAGGGGTCCAACACTGAAGCTTTCTTT
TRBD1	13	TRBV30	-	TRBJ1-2	CAGNRGTFYGYTF	TGTGCCGGGAACAGGGGAACCTTCTATGGCTACACCTTC
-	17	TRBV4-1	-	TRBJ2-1	CASSQEGWTAPRNEQFF	TGCGCCAGCAGCCAAGAAGGATGGACAGCTCCCCGGAATGAGCAGTTCTTC
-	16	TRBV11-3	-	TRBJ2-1	CASTRPPGPYYNEQFF	TGTGCCAGCACCCGACCTCCAGGCCCTTACTACAATGAGCAGTTCTTC
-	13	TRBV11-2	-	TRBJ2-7	CASSLWQGNEQYF	TGTGCCAGCAGCCTGTGGCAGGGAAACGAGCAGTACTTC
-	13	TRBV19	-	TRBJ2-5	CASSIGQKETQYF	TGTGCCAGTAGTATAGGACAGAAAGAGACCCAGTACTTC
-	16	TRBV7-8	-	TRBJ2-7	CASSFRGGPPAYEQYF	TGTGCCAGCAGCTTTAGGGGGGGTCCTCCGGCGTACGAGCAGTACTTC
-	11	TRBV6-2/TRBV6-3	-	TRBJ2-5	CASSYQKTQYF	TGTGCCAGCAGTTATCAGAAGACCCAGTACTTC
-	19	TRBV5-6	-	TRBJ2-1	CASSSWDSPAQISYNEQFF	TGTGCCAGCAGCTCGTGGGACTCCCCGGCCCAAATCTCCTACAATGAGCAGTTCTTC
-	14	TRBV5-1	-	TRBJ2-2	CASSSTWASGELFF	TGCGCCAGCAGCTCAACTTGGGCCAGCGGGGAGCTGTTTTTT
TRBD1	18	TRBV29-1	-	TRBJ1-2	CSVESWRQGTIRNYGYTF	TGCAGCGTTGAATCCTGGAGACAGGGTACTATAAGGAACTATGGCTACACCTTC
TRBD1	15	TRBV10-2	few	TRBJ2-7	CASRKGADPTYEQYF	TGCGCCAGCAGGAAGGGGGCGGATCCGACCTACGAGCAGTACTTC
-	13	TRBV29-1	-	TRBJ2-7	CSVVSPGSYEQYF	TGCAGCGTTGTTAGCCCCGGCTCCTACGAGCAGTACTTC
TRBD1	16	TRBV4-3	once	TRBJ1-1	CASSQGPGTGGTEAFF	TGCGCCAGCAGCCAAGGACCCGGGACAGGGGGCACTGAAGCTTTCTTT
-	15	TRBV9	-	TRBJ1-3	CASSLSDGLGNTIYF	TGTGCCAGCAGCCTTTCGGACGGACTTGGAAACACCATATATTTT
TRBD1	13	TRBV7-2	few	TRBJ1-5	CASSYYRGQPQHF	TGTGCCAGCAGCTACTACAGGGGTCAGCCCCAGCATTTT
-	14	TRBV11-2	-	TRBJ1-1	CASSLHPDNTEAFF	TGTGCCAGCAGCTTACATCCAGATAACACTGAAGCTTTCTTT
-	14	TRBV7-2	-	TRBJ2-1	CASTPSGTTNEQFF	TGTGCCAGCACCCCTTCCGGGACAACGAATGAGCAGTTCTTC
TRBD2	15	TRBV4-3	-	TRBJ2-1	CASSPGGGPYNEQFF	TGCGCCAGCAGCCCCGGCGGGGGGCCCTACAATGAGCAGTTCTTC